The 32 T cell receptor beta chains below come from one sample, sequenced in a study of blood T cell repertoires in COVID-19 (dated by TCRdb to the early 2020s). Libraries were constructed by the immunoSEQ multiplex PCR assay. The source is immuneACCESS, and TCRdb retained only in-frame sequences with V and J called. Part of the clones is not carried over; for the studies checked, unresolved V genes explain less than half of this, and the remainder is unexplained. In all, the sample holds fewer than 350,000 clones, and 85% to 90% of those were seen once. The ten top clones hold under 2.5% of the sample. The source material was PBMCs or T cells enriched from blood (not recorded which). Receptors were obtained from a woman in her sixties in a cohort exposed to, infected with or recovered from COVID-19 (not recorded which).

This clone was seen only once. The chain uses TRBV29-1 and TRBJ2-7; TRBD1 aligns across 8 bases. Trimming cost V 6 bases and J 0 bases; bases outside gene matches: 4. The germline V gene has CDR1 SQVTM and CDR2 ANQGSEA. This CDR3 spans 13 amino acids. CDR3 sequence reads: CSVRTGHSYEQYF. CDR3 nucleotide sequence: TGCAGCGTGAGGACAGGGCACTCCTACGAGCAGTACTTC.

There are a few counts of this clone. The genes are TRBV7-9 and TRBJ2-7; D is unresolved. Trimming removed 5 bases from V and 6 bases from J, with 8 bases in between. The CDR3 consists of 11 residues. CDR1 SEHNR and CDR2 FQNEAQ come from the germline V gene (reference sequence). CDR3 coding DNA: TGTGCCAGCAGCCGGGTGGGCGAGCAGTACTTC. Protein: CASSRVGEQYF.

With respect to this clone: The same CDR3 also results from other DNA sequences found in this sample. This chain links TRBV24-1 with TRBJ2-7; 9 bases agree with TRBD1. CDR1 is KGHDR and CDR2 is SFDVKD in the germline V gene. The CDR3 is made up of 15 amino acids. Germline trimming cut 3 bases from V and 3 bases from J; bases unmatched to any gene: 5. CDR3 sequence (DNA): TGTGCCACCAGTGATCCGGGACAGGGCAGCTACGAGCAGTACTTC. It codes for CATSDPGQGSYEQYF.

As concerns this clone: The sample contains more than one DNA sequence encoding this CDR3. The CDR3 sequence: CASSQATSGRETQYF. CDR3 DNA sequence: TGCGCCAGCAGCCAAGCTACTAGCGGGAGGGAGACCCAGTACTTC. The chain has TRBV4-1 and TRBJ2-5; TRBD2 aligns across 12 bases. J gave up 5 bases and V 1 base, and 2 bases lay outside the gene matches. This CDR3 is built from 15 residues. The germline V gene has CDR1 MGHRA and CDR2 YSYEKL.

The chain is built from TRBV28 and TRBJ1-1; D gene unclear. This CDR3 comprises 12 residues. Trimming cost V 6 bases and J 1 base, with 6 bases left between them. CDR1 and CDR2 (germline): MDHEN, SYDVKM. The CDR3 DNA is TGTGCCAGCAGACTCTCGAACACTGAAGCTTTCTTT. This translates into CASRLSNTEAFF.

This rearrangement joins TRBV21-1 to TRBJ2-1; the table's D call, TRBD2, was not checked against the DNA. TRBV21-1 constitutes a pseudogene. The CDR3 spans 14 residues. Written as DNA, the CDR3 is TGTGCCAGCAGCAGGGGGGGCTCCTACAATGAGCAGTTCTTC. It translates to CASSRGGSYNEQFF.

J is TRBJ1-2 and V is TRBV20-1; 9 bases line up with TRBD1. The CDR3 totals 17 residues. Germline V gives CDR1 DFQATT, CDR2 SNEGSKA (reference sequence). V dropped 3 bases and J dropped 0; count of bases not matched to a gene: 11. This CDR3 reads CSASKGGQGSANYGYTF. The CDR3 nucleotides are TGCAGTGCTAGTAAGGGAGGACAGGGGTCAGCTAACTATGGCTACACCTTC.

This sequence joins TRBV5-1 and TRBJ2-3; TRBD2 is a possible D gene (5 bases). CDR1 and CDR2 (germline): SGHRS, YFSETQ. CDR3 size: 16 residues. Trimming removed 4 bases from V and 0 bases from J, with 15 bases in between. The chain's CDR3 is CASSVPLATSTDTQYF. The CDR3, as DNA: TGCGCCAGCAGCGTCCCCCTAGCAACTAGCACAGATACGCAGTATTTT.

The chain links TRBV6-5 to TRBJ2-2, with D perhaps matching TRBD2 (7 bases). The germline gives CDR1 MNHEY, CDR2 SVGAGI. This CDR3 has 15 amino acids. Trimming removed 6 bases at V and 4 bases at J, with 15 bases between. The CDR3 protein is CASRVQRDITGELFF. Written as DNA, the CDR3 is TGTGCCAGCAGAGTCCAGCGGGACATCACCGGGGAGCTGTTTTTT.

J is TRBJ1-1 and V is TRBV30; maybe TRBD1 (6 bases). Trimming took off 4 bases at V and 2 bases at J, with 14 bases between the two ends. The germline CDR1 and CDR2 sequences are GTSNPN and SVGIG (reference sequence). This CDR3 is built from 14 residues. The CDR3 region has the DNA TGTGCCTGGACCCGGGACAAACTAAACACTGAAGCTTTCTTT. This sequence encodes CAWTRDKLNTEAFF. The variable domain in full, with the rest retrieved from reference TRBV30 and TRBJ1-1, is SQTIHQWPATLVQPVGSPLSLECTVEGTSNPNLYWYRQAAGRGLQLLFYSVGIGQISSEVPQNLSASRPQDRQFILSSKKLLLSDSGFYLCAWTRDKLNTEAFFGQGTRLTVV.

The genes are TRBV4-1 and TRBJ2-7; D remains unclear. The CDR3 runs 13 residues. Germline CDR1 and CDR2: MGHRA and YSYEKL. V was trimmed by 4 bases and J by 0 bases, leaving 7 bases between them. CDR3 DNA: TGCGCCAGCAGCCCGAGTCTCTCCTACGAGCAGTACTTC. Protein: CASSPSLSYEQYF.

Here the CDR3 reads CASSWEGNNYGYTF. CDR3 in DNA: TGTGCCAGCAGCTGGGAGGGTAATAACTATGGCTACACCTTC. V usage is TRBV5-4 and J usage is TRBJ1-2; no firm D call. The CDR3 spans 14 residues. CDR1 and CDR2 from the germline V gene are SGHNT and YYREEE (reference sequence). Trimming removed 3 bases from V and 1 base from J, with 10 bases in between.

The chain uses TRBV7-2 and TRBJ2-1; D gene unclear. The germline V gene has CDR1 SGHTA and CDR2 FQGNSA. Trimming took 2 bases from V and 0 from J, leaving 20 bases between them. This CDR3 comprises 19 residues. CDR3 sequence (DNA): TGTGCCAGCAGCTTATTCAGACTGAGGCGATTTAGCTCCTACAATGAGCAGTTCTTC. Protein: CASSLFRLRRFSSYNEQFF. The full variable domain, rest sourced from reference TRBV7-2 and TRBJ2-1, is GAGVSQSPSNKVTEKGKDVELRCDPISGHTALYWYRQSLGQGLEFLIYFQGNSAPDKSGLPSDRFSAERTGGSVSTLTIQRTQQEDSAVYLCASSLFRLRRFSSYNEQFFGPGTRLTVL.

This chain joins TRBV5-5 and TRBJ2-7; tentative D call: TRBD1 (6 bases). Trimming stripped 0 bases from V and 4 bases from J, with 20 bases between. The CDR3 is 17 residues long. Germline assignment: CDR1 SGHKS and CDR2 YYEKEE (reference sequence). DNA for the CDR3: TGTGCCAGCAGCTTGGCACCCGGGACACGTTTACCTTACGAGCAGTACTTC. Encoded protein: CASSLAPGTRLPYEQYF.

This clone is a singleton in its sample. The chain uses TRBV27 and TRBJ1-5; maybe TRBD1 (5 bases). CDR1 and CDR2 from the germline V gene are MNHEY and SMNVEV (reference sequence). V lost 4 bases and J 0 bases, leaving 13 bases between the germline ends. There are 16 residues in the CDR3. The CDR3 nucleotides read TGTGCCAGCAGTTCGATTAGACAGTATAGCAATCAGCCCCAGCATTTT. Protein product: CASSSIRQYSNQPQHF.

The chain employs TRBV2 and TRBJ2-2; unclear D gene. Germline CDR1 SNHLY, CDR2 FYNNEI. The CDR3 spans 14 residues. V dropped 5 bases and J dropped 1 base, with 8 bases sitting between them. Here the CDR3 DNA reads TGTGCCAGCAGTTTCCGACTGAACACCGGGGAGCTGTTTTTT. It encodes CASSFRLNTGELFF.

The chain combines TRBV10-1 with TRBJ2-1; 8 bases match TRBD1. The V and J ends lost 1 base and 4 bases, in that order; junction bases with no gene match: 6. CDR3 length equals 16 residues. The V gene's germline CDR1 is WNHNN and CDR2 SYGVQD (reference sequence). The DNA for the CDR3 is TGCGCCAGCAGTGAGTACGGACAGGGATTATACAATGAGCAGTTCTTC. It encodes CASSEYGQGLYNEQFF.

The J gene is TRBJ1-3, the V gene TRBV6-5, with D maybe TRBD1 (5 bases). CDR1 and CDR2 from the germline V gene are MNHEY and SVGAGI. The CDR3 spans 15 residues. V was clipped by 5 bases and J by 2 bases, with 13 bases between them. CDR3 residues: CASSHKGFPGNTIYF. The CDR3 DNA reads TGTGCCAGCAGTCATAAGGGGTTCCCTGGAAACACCATATATTTT.

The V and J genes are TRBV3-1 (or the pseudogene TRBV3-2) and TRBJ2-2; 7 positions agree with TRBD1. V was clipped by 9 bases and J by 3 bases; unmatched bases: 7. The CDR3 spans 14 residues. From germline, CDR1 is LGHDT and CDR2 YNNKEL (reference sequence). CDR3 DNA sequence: TGTGCCAGTGCCGACAGGGCCGACACCGGGGAGCTGTTTTTT. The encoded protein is CASADRADTGELFF.

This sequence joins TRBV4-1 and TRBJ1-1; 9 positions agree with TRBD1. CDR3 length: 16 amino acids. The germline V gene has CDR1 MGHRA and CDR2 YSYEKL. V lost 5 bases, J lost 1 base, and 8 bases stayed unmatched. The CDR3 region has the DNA TGCGCCAGCAGCGGACGACAGGGGGTTGGGAACACTGAAGCTTTCTTT. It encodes CASSGRQGVGNTEAFF.

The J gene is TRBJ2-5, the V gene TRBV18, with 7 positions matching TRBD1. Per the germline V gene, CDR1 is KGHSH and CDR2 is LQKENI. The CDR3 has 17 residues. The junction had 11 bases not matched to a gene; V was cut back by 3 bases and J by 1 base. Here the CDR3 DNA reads TGTGCCAGCTCACCCGTCCTCGTCCCAGGGGGCCAAGAGACCCAGTACTTC. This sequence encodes CASSPVLVPGGQETQYF.

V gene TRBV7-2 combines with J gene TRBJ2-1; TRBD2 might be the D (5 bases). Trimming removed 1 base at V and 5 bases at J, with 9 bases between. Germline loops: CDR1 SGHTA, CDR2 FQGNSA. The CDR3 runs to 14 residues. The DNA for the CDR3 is TGTGCCAGCAGCTTAGGGGGAGCCCACAATGAGCAGTTCTTC. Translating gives CASSLGGAHNEQFF.

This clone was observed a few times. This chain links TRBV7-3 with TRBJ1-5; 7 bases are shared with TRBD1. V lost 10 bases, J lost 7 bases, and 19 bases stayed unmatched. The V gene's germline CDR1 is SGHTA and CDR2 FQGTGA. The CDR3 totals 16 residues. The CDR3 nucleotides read TGTGCCATCTCGAATAAAAAGGGGGACAGCGGACAGCCCCAGCATTTT. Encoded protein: CAISNKKGDSGQPQHF.

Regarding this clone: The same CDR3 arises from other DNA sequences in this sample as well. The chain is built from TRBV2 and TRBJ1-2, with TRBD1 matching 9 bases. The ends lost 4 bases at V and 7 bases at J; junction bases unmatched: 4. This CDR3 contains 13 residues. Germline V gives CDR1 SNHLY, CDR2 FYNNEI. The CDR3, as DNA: TGTGCCAGCAGTGGTACAGGGGGCGGTGGCTACACCTTC. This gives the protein CASSGTGGGGYTF. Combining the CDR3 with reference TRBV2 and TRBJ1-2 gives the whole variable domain EPEVTQTPSHQVTQMGQEVILRCVPISNHLYFYWYRQILGQKVEFLVSFYNNEISEKSEIFDDQFSVERPDGSNFTLKIRSTKLEDSAMYFCASSGTGGGGYTFGSGTRLTVV.

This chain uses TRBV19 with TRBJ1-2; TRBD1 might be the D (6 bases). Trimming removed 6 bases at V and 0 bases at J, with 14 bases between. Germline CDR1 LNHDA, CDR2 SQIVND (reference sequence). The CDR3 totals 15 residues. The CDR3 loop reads CASRSTGLSNYGYTF. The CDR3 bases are TGTGCCAGTAGGTCCACAGGGTTATCTAACTATGGCTACACCTTC.

This CDR3 is CASSAGLGTNEKLFF. The CDR3 DNA is TGTGCCAGCAGCGCAGGGCTGGGAACTAATGAAAAACTGTTTTTT. This rearrangement joins TRBV11-2 to TRBJ1-4; tentatively, D is TRBD1 (5 bases). Per the germline V gene, CDR1 is SGHAT and CDR2 is FQNNGV. Trimming removed 5 bases at V and 1 base at J, with 11 bases between. The CDR3 is 15 residues long.

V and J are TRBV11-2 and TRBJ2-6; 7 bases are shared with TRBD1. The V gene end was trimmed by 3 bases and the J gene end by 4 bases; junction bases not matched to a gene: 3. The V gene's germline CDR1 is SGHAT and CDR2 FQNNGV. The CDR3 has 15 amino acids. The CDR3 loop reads CASSFRGFGANVLTF. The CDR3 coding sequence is TGTGCCAGCAGCTTCAGGGGGTTCGGGGCCAACGTCCTGACTTTC.

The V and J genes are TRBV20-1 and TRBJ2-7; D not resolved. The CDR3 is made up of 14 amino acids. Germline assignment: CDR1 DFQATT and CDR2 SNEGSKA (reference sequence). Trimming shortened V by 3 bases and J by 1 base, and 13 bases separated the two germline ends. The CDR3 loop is CSASPFDSSYEQYF. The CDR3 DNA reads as TGCAGTGCTAGTCCTTTTGACTCTTCCTACGAGCAGTACTTC.

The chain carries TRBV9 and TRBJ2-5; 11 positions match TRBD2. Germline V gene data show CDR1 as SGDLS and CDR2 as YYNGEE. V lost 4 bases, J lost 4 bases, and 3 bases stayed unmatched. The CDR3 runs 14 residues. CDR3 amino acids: CASSLSGRAETQYF. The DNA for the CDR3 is TGTGCCAGCAGCCTTAGCGGGAGGGCAGAGACCCAGTACTTC.

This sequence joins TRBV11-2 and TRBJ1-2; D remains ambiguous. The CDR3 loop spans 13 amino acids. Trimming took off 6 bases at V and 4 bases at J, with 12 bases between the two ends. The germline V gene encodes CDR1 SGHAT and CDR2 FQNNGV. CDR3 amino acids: CASSPGVGYGYTF. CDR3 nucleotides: TGTGCCAGCAGTCCAGGTGTAGGCTATGGCTACACCTTC.

The CDR3 reads CASSLRWTAGNTIYF. CDR3 nucleotides: TGTGCCAGCAGCTTAAGGTGGACTGCTGGAAACACCATATATTTT. The rearrangement uses TRBV7-2 and TRBJ1-3; D not resolved. The CDR3 extends over 15 amino acids. CDR1 and CDR2 (germline): SGHTA, FQGNSA. Trimming removed 2 bases from V and 2 bases from J, with 10 bases in between.

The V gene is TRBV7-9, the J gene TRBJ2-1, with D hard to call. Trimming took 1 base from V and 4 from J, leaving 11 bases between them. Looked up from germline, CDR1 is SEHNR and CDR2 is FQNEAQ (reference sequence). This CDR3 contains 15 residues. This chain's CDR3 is CASSLGQALYNEQFF. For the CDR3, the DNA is TGTGCCAGCAGCTTAGGGCAGGCATTGTACAATGAGCAGTTCTTC.